This TCR beta chain was observed in a study of neurological immune-mediated disorders. A remark on this clonotype: Its antigen is unidentified.

Study-wide points: None of the CDR3 amino acid sequences in expanded clones turned up in more than one subject, which points to private repertoires in all groups.

The authors obtained over 160 million TCR-beta sequences from 15-18 subjects per sequencing run. Each CDR3 protein is one row after TCRdb ran MiXCR on the 5' RACE reads. The data hold about 76,000 distinct CDR3 sequences, with roughly 17% observed a single time. The germline V and J ends were trimmed by 9 bases and 7 bases, with 6 bases remaining between them. This CDR3 spans 9 amino acids. Germline CDR1 and CDR2: SNHLY and FYNNEI. The sequence came from a woman aged 40 to 49 in good health. Sample: PBMCs. The chain uses TRBV2 and TRBJ1-1; no reliable D call. CDR3 in DNA: TGTGCCAGTAGCTTTGAAGCTTTCTTT. This translates into CASSFEAFF.